The 30 T cell receptor beta chains reported below all come from one sample, sequenced in a study of blood T cells in healthy people across ages. A second about 7 to 11 cycle PCR used barcoded and J-beta primers. Using its own MiXCR run on the 5' RACE reads, TCRdb lists one record per CDR3 protein. The table shows 780,000 or so distinct CDR3 sequences, with 56% occurring only once. Sequencing was carried out using blood. The receptors stem from a man aged 40-49 years in good health.

This clonotype was counted a few times. V and J are TRBV15 and TRBJ2-3, with 8 nucleotides matching TRBD2. The V segment lost 5 bases and the J segment 4 bases; nucleotides outside the gene matches: 8. The CDR3 has 15 amino acids. Germline loops: CDR1 LNHNV, CDR2 YYDKDF (reference sequence). This CDR3 is CATSSPLAEPDTQYF. In nucleotides, the CDR3 is TGTGCCACCAGCTCCCCACTAGCGGAGCCAGATACGCAGTATTTT.

This chain uses TRBV3-1 with TRBJ2-3; the D gene is possibly TRBD1 (6 bases). CDR3 length: 15 amino acids. Trimming took 1 base from V and 2 from J, leaving 10 bases between them. In germline, CDR1 is LGHDT, CDR2 YNNKEL (reference sequence). The CDR3 bases are TGTGCCAGCAGCCAAGTACACAGGGTCACAGATACGCAGTATTTT. Residues: CASSQVHRVTDTQYF.

In its sample, this clonotype was seen a few times. This chain links TRBV25-1 with TRBJ2-7, with D tentatively TRBD2 (6 bases). Germline V gene data show CDR1 as MGHDK and CDR2 as SYGVNS. V lost 6 bases to trimming and J lost 7 bases, with 19 bases between them. This CDR3 has 14 residues. CDR3 nucleotides: TGTGCCAGCAGCGCGGGGACCCGCCAGGGTGAGCAGTACTTC. It yields the protein CASSAGTRQGEQYF.

The V gene is TRBV11-2, the J gene TRBJ1-1; no clear D gene. V was shortened by 1 base and J by 6 bases, with 6 bases between the two germline ends. Per the germline V gene, CDR1 is SGHAT and CDR2 is FQNNGV. The CDR3 contains 12 residues. The CDR3 spells CASSLGISEAFF. The CDR3 bases are TGTGCCAGCAGCTTAGGAATTTCTGAAGCTTTCTTT.

The J gene is TRBJ2-5, the V gene TRBV20-1, with 10 bases matching TRBD2. The germline V gene encodes CDR1 DFQATT and CDR2 SNEGSKA (reference sequence). CDR3 length: 17 residues. V gave up 3 bases and J gave up 5 bases; unmatched junction bases: 15. CDR3 bases: TGCAGTGCTAGGTTACCCTTCCAGCGGGGGGGCGGGGAGACCCAGTACTTC. Its translation: CSARLPFQRGGGETQYF.

V usage is TRBV7-2 and J usage is TRBJ2-5, with D possibly TRBD1 on 5 matching bases. The CDR3 is made up of 16 amino acids. V was clipped by 1 base and J by 1 base, with 13 bases between them. The germline gives CDR1 SGHTA, CDR2 FQGNSA. The CDR3 here is CASSLGSGQAQETQYF. The CDR3 DNA reads TGTGCCAGCAGCTTAGGATCAGGGCAGGCCCAAGAGACCCAGTACTTC.

This clonotype appeared once. The chain couples TRBV29-1 to TRBJ1-2, with 7 bases lining up with TRBD1. Per the germline V gene, CDR1 is SQVTM and CDR2 is ANQGSEA. Trimming cost V 4 bases and J 1 base; bases outside gene matches: 6. This CDR3 has 14 residues. The CDR3 region is CSVVGGTDNYGYTF. The DNA for the CDR3 is TGCAGCGTTGTTGGTGGGACAGATAACTATGGCTACACCTTC.

The chain joins TRBV20-1 to TRBJ1-2, with TRBD1 matching 9 bases. V was pared by 5 bases and J by 4 bases, with 8 bases of the junction left unmatched. The CDR3 is 14 residues long. Germline lookup yields CDR1 DFQATT and CDR2 SNEGSKA (reference sequence). As DNA, the CDR3 is TGCAGTGCTCCGGGGGACAGGGATAGCTATGGCTACACCTTC. As protein: CSAPGDRDSYGYTF.

The V and J genes are TRBV7-9 and TRBJ2-7; no clear D gene. Germline V lookup: CDR1 SEHNR, CDR2 FQNEAQ (reference sequence). CDR3 size: 16 residues. V lost 5 bases and J lost 7, with 24 bases in between. CDR3 residues: CASSTLDKAVYNEQYF. CDR3 DNA: TGTGCCAGCAGCACCCTCGACAAGGCCGTCTACAATGAGCAGTACTTC.

The rearrangement uses TRBV2 and TRBJ2-1; the match to TRBD2 covers 8 bases. CDR3 length: 16 residues. The ends lost 6 bases at V and 7 bases at J; junction bases unmatched: 14. Germline-derived CDR1 and CDR2 are SNHLY and FYNNEI. CDR3 sequence: CASRAKTGGGLNEQFF. CDR3 nucleotide sequence: TGTGCCAGCAGAGCAAAGACCGGGGGGGGCCTAAATGAGCAGTTCTTC.

The rearrangement joins TRBV6-2 or TRBV6-3 to TRBJ2-3, with 7 bases matching TRBD1. CDR1 is MNHEY, CDR2 SVGEGT, per germline. The CDR3 runs to 15 residues. V shed 6 bases and J 0 bases; nucleotides not matched to a gene: 6. The CDR3 DNA reads as TGTGCCAGCAGCAACGGACAGGTTAGCACAGATACGCAGTATTTT. Translated, it gives CASSNGQVSTDTQYF.

In its sample, this clonotype was seen a few times. The chain is built from TRBV28 and TRBJ1-4, with 7 bases aligning to TRBD1. The CDR3 totals 16 residues. CDR1 is MDHEN, CDR2 SYDVKM, per germline. With V trimmed by 7 bases and J by 3 bases, 11 bases remained unmatched. The CDR3 loop is CASIRQGAGANEKLFF. CDR3 in DNA: TGTGCCAGCATCAGACAGGGAGCGGGAGCTAATGAAAAACTGTTTTTT. Full variable domain (rest looked up from reference TRBV28 and TRBJ1-4): DVKVTQSSRYLVKRTGEKVFLECVQDMDHENMFWYRQDPGLGLRLIYFSYDVKMKEKGDIPEGYSVSREKKERFSLILESASTNQTSMYLCASIRQGAGANEKLFFGSGTQLSVL.

The V gene is TRBV9, the J gene TRBJ2-5; no definite D call. This CDR3 contains 15 residues. The V gene lost 0 bases and the J gene lost 5 bases, with 14 bases spanning the gap. Germline lookup yields CDR1 SGDLS and CDR2 YYNGEE. The CDR3: CASSVDGTPKETQYF. The CDR3 region has the DNA TGTGCCAGCAGCGTAGACGGTACACCGAAGGAGACCCAGTACTTC.

In regard to this clonotype: One junction end disagrees with the germline gene, perhaps due to a read error. This sequence joins TRBV6-5 and TRBJ2-3; possibly TRBD2 for D (5 bases). CDR1 is MNHEY, CDR2 SVGAGI, per germline. This CDR3 is built from 18 residues. This CDR3 is CAGSYSDFIRGGTDTQYF. CDR3 sequence (DNA): TGTGCCGGCAGTTATTCAGATTTCATTCGGGGTGGCACAGATACGCAGTATTTT.

The chain employs TRBV6-2 or TRBV6-3 and TRBJ2-7, with a possible D match to TRBD2 (5 bases). V gave up 7 bases and J gave up 1 base, with 14 bases separating them. Looked up from germline, CDR1 is MNHEY and CDR2 is SVGEGT. The CDR3 has 14 amino acids. CDR3 in DNA: TGTGCCAGCACTGACATCCGAGGGTCCTACGAGCAGTACTTC. Its translation is CASTDIRGSYEQYF.

The chain carries TRBV15 and TRBJ2-7, with a weak D call TRBD2 (5 bases). V dropped 4 bases and J dropped 7 bases, with 17 bases sitting between them. The CDR3 runs 14 residues. Germline V gene sequence: CDR1 LNHNV, CDR2 YYDKDF (reference sequence). CDR3 sequence (DNA): TGTGCCACCAGCATAGGACTTTCAACGCAAGAGCAGTACTTC. Translating it yields CATSIGLSTQEQYF.

This clonotype has just a few counts. The chain employs TRBV29-1 and TRBJ2-7; possibly TRBD1 for D (5 bases). Trimming took 4 bases from V and 0 from J, leaving 10 bases between them. Germline V CDR1 and CDR2: SQVTM, ANQGSEA. This CDR3 is built from 13 residues. The CDR3 protein is CSVVETASYEQYF. The CDR3 coding sequence is TGCAGCGTTGTTGAGACAGCCTCCTACGAGCAGTACTTC.

This clonotype was found a few times. The chain recombines TRBV7-2 with TRBJ2-1, with 9 bases that match TRBD2. The CDR3 is 18 amino acids. Germline CDR1 SGHTA, CDR2 FQGNSA. The V segment lost 2 bases and the J segment 12 bases; nucleotides outside the gene matches: 20. The CDR3 reads CASSLSSGMNVGGSGQFF. The CDR3 DNA follows: TGTGCCAGCAGCTTATCTAGCGGGATGAACGTCGGGGGGAGTGGGCAGTTCTTC.

The V and J genes are TRBV5-4 and TRBJ2-1, with D unclear. Trimming removed 3 bases at V and 6 bases at J, with 13 bases between. The CDR3 is 14 residues long. CDR1 is SGHNT and CDR2 is YYREEE in the germline V gene (reference sequence). The CDR3 nucleotides are TGTGCCAGCAGCTCCCGGGCCTCGGGCAATGAGCAGTTCTTC. Translated: CASSSRASGNEQFF.

The chain is built from TRBV9 and TRBJ2-3, with D hard to call. CDR3 length equals 14 residues. Trimming shortened V by 4 bases and J by 2 bases, and 11 bases separated the two germline ends. The germline V gene has CDR1 SGDLS and CDR2 YYNGEE. The DNA of the CDR3 is TGTGCCAGCAGCCTAGACCCCCTCACAGATACGCAGTATTTT. This gives the protein CASSLDPLTDTQYF.

This chain uses TRBV9 with TRBJ2-1; the D gene is possibly TRBD2 (6 bases). The CDR3 totals 16 residues. CDR1 SGDLS and CDR2 YYNGEE come from the germline V gene. The V end lost 2 bases, the J end lost 8 bases, and 20 bases lay between the germline ends. The CDR3 region is CASSVARTRDTDEQFF. The CDR3 DNA sequence: TGTGCCAGCAGCGTCGCAAGAACGCGGGATACCGATGAGCAGTTCTTC.

The chain combines TRBV9 with TRBJ2-5; D perhaps matches TRBD1 (6 bases). Trimming took off 1 base at V and 5 bases at J, with 15 bases between the two ends. The CDR3 has 15 amino acids. Germline CDR1 SGDLS, CDR2 YYNGEE. The CDR3 spells CASSVMMGAPETQYF. The CDR3 DNA follows: TGTGCCAGCAGCGTAATGATGGGGGCGCCCGAGACCCAGTACTTC.

V and J are TRBV7-2 and TRBJ2-5, with TRBD2 matching 11 bases. The CDR3 loop spans 15 amino acids. In germline, CDR1 is SGHTA, CDR2 FQGNSA. The trim removed 1 base at V and 5 bases at J, leaving 3 bases unmatched. The CDR3 spells CASSLVAGGPETQYF. Here the CDR3 DNA reads TGTGCCAGCAGCTTAGTAGCGGGGGGGCCTGAGACCCAGTACTTC.

The V and J genes are TRBV6-2 or TRBV6-3 and TRBJ1-5; D not resolved. CDR3 length: 17 residues. The germline V gene has CDR1 MNHEY and CDR2 SVGEGT. The ends were cut back, 2 bases at V and 0 bases at J, with 14 bases in the middle. CDR3 loop: CASSYEVRAGSNQPQHF. The CDR3 DNA is TGTGCCAGCAGTTACGAGGTCAGAGCAGGTAGCAATCAGCCCCAGCATTTT.

This clonotype was picked up a small number of times. This chain joins TRBV7-2 and TRBJ1-2, with D maybe TRBD1 (6 bases). Germline CDR1 SGHTA, CDR2 FQGNSA. This CDR3 contains 14 residues. The V and J ends lost 3 bases and 4 bases respectively, with 12 bases between them. In DNA form, the CDR3 reads TGTGCCAGCAGCTTGGACAGAGGCGGCTATGGCTACACCTTC. It yields the protein CASSLDRGGYGYTF.

The chain has TRBV11-3 and TRBJ2-3, with TRBD2 matching over 11 bases. The CDR3 is 19 residues long. Germline CDR1 SGHNT, CDR2 YENEEA. V was pared by 4 bases and J by 4 bases, with 16 bases of the junction left unmatched. For the CDR3, the DNA is TGTGCCAGCAGCTCTTCCGGGACTAGCGGACAAAGTCCCCCAGATACGCAGTATTTT. As protein: CASSSSGTSGQSPPDTQYF.

This clonotype has more than one count but fewer than ten. The V call is TRBV7-2, the J call TRBJ2-3, with D hard to call. The CDR3 is 14 amino acids. From germline, CDR1 is SGHTA and CDR2 FQGNSA. Trimming cost V 0 bases and J 3 bases, with 7 bases left between them. CDR3 region: CASSLAPLTDTQYF. CDR3 in DNA: TGTGCCAGCAGCTTAGCACCTCTAACAGATACGCAGTATTTT.

With respect to this clonotype: A clone one base away is much larger, so this may be a read error. The chain recombines TRBV10-3 with TRBJ2-5; 10 bases agree with TRBD2. This CDR3 region has 14 residues. Germline V gene data show CDR1 as ENHRY and CDR2 as SYGVKD. The CDR3 region has the DNA TGTACCACCACCCTAGCGGGAGACATCGATGAGCAGTACTTC. It specifies CTTTLAGDIDEQYF.

CDR3 sequence: CSARVEDRGPTTSFYEQYF. In nucleotides, the CDR3 is TGCAGTGCTAGAGTCGAAGACAGGGGGCCAACCACCTCCTTCTACGAGCAGTACTTC. The rearrangement links TRBV20-1 to TRBJ2-7; TRBD1 aligns across 10 bases. Per germline, CDR1 DFQATT and CDR2 SNEGSKA (reference sequence). The J segment lost 3 bases and the V segment lost 1 base, leaving 18 bases of the junction unmatched. The length of the CDR3 is 19 residues.

The chain couples TRBV6-1 to TRBJ2-5; D is undetermined. Germline loops: CDR1 MNHNS, CDR2 SASEGT. This CDR3 comprises 13 residues. V was clipped by 2 bases and J by 0 bases, with 4 bases between them. Here the CDR3 reads CASSEFYQETQYF. As DNA, the CDR3 is TGTGCCAGCAGTGAATTTTACCAAGAGACCCAGTACTTC.